Below, 11 T cell receptor beta chains from the same sample are listed, as sequenced in a study of neurological immune-mediated disorders. MiXCR, applied by TCRdb to the 5' RACE reads, yields one record per CDR3 protein. The top ten clones hold about 5.7% of a sample with 55,000 to 75,000 distinct CDR3 sequences, about 5.2% of them seen once. Sequencing used PBMCs. The receptors shown here come from a human donor with multiple sclerosis. The donor label of this sample is uncertain.

This clonotype was seen ten or more times. V gene TRBV11-2 combines with J gene TRBJ2-2; maybe TRBD2 (5 bases). Trimming stripped 0 bases from V and 2 bases from J, with 7 bases between. The CDR3 is made up of 15 amino acids. In germline, CDR1 is SGHAT, CDR2 FQNNGV. Here the CDR3 reads CASSLDRGNTGELFF. For the CDR3, the DNA is TGTGCCAGCAGCTTAGACCGGGGTAACACCGGGGAGCTGTTTTTT.

This clonotype was observed at least ten times. This chain joins TRBV7-2 and TRBJ2-1; no clear D gene. The CDR3 sequence is 13 residues long. The germline V and J ends were trimmed by 5 bases and 8 bases, with 13 bases remaining between them. From germline, CDR1 is SGHTA and CDR2 FQGNSA. The CDR3 loop is CASSTDPQDEQFF. DNA of the CDR3: TGTGCCAGCAGCACAGACCCTCAGGATGAGCAGTTCTTC.

This chain uses TRBV11-2 with TRBJ2-3; 9 bases fit TRBD2. This CDR3 contains 15 residues. J gave up 5 bases and V 3 bases, and 6 bases lay outside the gene matches. CDR1 and CDR2 from the germline V gene are SGHAT and FQNNGV. CDR3 nucleotide sequence: TGTGCCAGCAGCTTTGGCGGGGGGGCCGGAGATACGCAGTATTTT. Translating it yields CASSFGGGAGDTQYF.

This clonotype has ten or more counts. The chain has TRBV27 and TRBJ2-7; 9 positions agree with TRBD2. Germline trimming cut 7 bases from V and 1 base from J; bases unmatched to any gene: 5. The CDR3 is made up of 14 amino acids. CDR1 and CDR2 (germline): MNHEY, SMNVEV (reference sequence). The CDR3 DNA reads TGTGCCAGCAAGGGGGGACTAGCTTCCTACGAGCAGTACTTC. Residues: CASKGGLASYEQYF.

This clonotype was seen many times. V usage is TRBV5-6 and J usage is TRBJ2-7; 8 positions match TRBD1. The CDR3 is 14 amino acids. J gave up 5 bases and V 2 bases, and 6 bases lay outside the gene matches. CDR1 and CDR2 (germline): SGHDT, YYEEEE. CDR3 amino acids: CASSFGQGSNEQYF. DNA of the CDR3: TGTGCCAGCAGCTTTGGACAGGGTTCCAACGAGCAGTACTTC.

The sample holds many counts of this clonotype. V gene TRBV12-5 combines with J gene TRBJ2-5; 7 bases are a match to TRBD1. The trim removed 5 bases at V and 1 base at J, leaving 4 bases unmatched. The CDR3 runs 14 residues. Per the germline V gene, CDR1 is LGHNT and CDR2 is FRNRAP. The CDR3 region is CASGPGQFQETQYF. The DNA for the CDR3 is TGTGCTAGTGGTCCGGGACAGTTCCAAGAGACCCAGTACTTC. Full variable domain (rest looked up from reference TRBV12-5 and TRBJ2-5): DARVTQTPRHKVTEMGQEVTMRCQPILGHNTVFWYRQTMMQGLELLAYFRNRAPLDDSGMPKDRFSAEMPDATLATLKIQPSEPRDSAVYFCASGPGQFQETQYFGPGTRLLVL.

This clonotype was observed many times. V and J are TRBV24-1 and TRBJ2-5; 9 positions match TRBD1. V was clipped by 7 bases and J by 5 bases; unmatched bases: 13. Germline values: CDR1 KGHDR, CDR2 SFDVKD. CDR3 length: 16 amino acids. The CDR3 DNA sequence: TGTGCCACCAGCAGCTCTCGGACAGGGGCCGTGGAGACCCAGTACTTC. Its translation is CATSSSRTGAVETQYF.

This clonotype was seen at least ten times. The genes are TRBV5-1 and TRBJ2-5, with 14 bases aligning to TRBD2. The CDR3 runs 17 residues. The ends lost 0 bases at V and 3 bases at J; junction bases unmatched: 4. Germline V gives CDR1 SGHRS, CDR2 YFSETQ. The CDR3 sequence is CASSLGLAGGLEETQYF. CDR3 in DNA: TGCGCCAGCAGCTTGGGACTAGCGGGGGGGCTTGAAGAGACCCAGTACTTC.

This clonotype was detected many times. The V call is TRBV7-2, the J call TRBJ2-3; no reliable D call. This CDR3 is 14 amino acids long. Germline V gene sequence: CDR1 SGHTA, CDR2 FQGNSA. With 2 bases removed from V and 4 bases from J, the gap between germline ends came to 10 bases. The CDR3 DNA is TGTGCCAGCAGCTTAAGGCCTAAGTCAGATACGCAGTATTTT. It codes for CASSLRPKSDTQYF.

This clonotype came up many times. The chain recombines TRBV7-8 with TRBJ2-3; the D is unclear. Trimming removed 0 bases at V and 0 bases at J, with 10 bases between. The germline V gene has CDR1 SGHVS and CDR2 FQNEAQ. The length of the CDR3 is 16 residues. The CDR3 nucleotides read TGTGCCAGCAGCTTAGCGCACAGTACTAGCACAGATACGCAGTATTTT. It yields the protein CASSLAHSTSTDTQYF.

This clonotype showed up just a few times. The chain combines TRBV29-1 with TRBJ2-1; a possible D gene is TRBD2 (6 bases). Germline CDR1 SQVTM, CDR2 ANQGSEA. CDR3 size: 14 residues. The V end was cut by 5 bases, the J end by 6 bases, with 17 bases between. CDR3 sequence (DNA): TGCAGCGTTCAACGGGCCTTCGGGGGCAATGAGCAGTTCTTC. Translating gives CSVQRAFGGNEQFF.